This TCR beta chain is drawn from a study of blood T cells in healthy people across ages. A second PCR of 7 to 11 cycles used a sample-barcoded 5' primer and a J-beta primer mix. The template-switch adaptor was a 5' adaptor with 12 random nucleotides. It tagged each cDNA molecule. MiXCR, run by TCRdb on the 5' RACE reads, gives a single entry per CDR3 protein. There are hundreds of thousands of distinct CDR3 sequences in the sample; approximately 25% occur only once, and more than 8% lies in the top ten. They isolated at least 6 million PBMCs from each sample. The V gene end was trimmed by 6 bases and the J gene end by 4 bases; junction bases not matched to a gene: 4. Germline V gene lookup returns CDR1 MNHEY and CDR2 SMNVEV (reference sequence). The CDR3 is 14 amino acids. A further study also used this sample, focusing on T cells of mothers and their children. From that second work: In cDNA synthesis, all of the extracted RNA was used at roughly 1.6 ug per 15 ul. Addition of sample barcodes and 2-4 random nucleotides occurred through the M1S primer of the second PCR.

The chain couples TRBV27 to TRBJ1-4, with TRBD1 matching over 8 bases. The specimen sequenced was blood. This sequence originates from a boy aged 5-17 years in good health. The CDR3 DNA reads TGTGCCAGCAGACCGGACAGGGATAATGAAAAACTGTTTTTT. Protein: CASRPDRDNEKLFF.